A single sample gave rise to the 4 T cell receptor beta chains below, sequenced in a study of blood T cells in healthy people across ages. A sample-barcoded 5' primer and a J-beta primer mix were used in a second PCR of roughly 7 to 12 cycles. TCRdb reprocessed the 5' RACE reads with MiXCR, giving one entry per CDR3 protein. The sample has roughly 800,000 distinct CDR3 sequences; nearly 60% are singletons. Sequenced: blood. These receptors were taken from a man under 40 in good health.

This clonotype was counted only a few times. The chain links TRBV29-1 to TRBJ2-5; D perhaps matches TRBD2 (6 bases). Germline CDR1 reads SQVTM; CDR2 reads ANQGSEA. The CDR3 consists of 14 residues. Trimming cost V 1 base and J 5 bases, with 14 bases left between them. The DNA of the CDR3 is TGCAGCGTTGAAGTGGGAGGAATGAGGGAGACCCAGTACTTC. Amino acid sequence: CSVEVGGMRETQYF.

A few counts support this clonotype. The rearrangement joins TRBV20-1 to TRBJ2-3; D call uncertain. The V end lost 6 bases, the J end lost 0 bases, and 13 bases lay between the germline ends. CDR3 length: 14 amino acids. CDR1 and CDR2 from the germline V gene are DFQATT and SNEGSKA (reference sequence). The CDR3 nucleotides are TGCAGTGCCCTTTCGGTTCGGAGCACAGATACGCAGTATTTT. Its translation is CSALSVRSTDTQYF.

This chain uses TRBV5-4 with TRBJ1-1, with 8 bases matching TRBD1. CDR1 and CDR2 from the germline V gene are SGHNT and YYREEE (reference sequence). The length of the CDR3 is 14 residues. J was trimmed by 4 bases and V by 4 bases; bases with no gene match: 6. CDR3 DNA: TGTGCCAGCAGCACAGGACAGGGCGGCACTGAAGCTTTCTTT. Residues: CASSTGQGGTEAFF.

For the CDR3, the DNA is TGTGCCAGCACTTCCGGGGGACGACAGCCCCAGCATTTT. This gives the protein CASTSGGRQPQHF. The J gene is TRBJ1-5, the V gene TRBV28, with D possibly being TRBD1 (5 bases). The CDR3 spans 13 residues. The V end was cut by 7 bases, the J end by 7 bases, with 14 bases between. The germline V gene has CDR1 MDHEN and CDR2 SYDVKM.